A selection of T cell receptor beta chains follows, all from one sample in a study of blood T cell repertoires in COVID-19. Profiled with immunoSEQ multiplex PCR; TCRdb holds only in-frame clones, not every one. Among 75,000 to 90,000 clones listed, 80% were seen once. The sample taken for sequencing was peripheral blood. Receptor source: a woman between 40 and 55 years old with active or convalescent COVID-19. Each CDR3 is given with its conserved first and last residue. D genes are given only for firm matches. Size is omitted from some rows. Given values are once, few, many or a class for expanded clones.

V	size	length	D	J	CDR3	DNA
TRBV7-2	.	15	TRBD1	TRBJ2-2	CASSFQGAGTGELFF	TGTGCCAGCAGCTTTCAGGGGGCAGGCACCGGGGAGCTGTTTTTT
TRBV5-1	.	14	.	TRBJ1-1	CASSGQYLNTEAFF	TGCGCCAGCAGCGGGCAGTATTTAAACACTGAAGCTTTCTTT
TRBV5-1	.	13	.	TRBJ2-5	CASSLQGTETQYF	TGCGCCAGCAGCTTGCAGGGGACGGAGACCCAGTACTTC
TRBV5-1	.	18	.	TRBJ1-3	CASSLWRLGTFSGNTIYF	TGCGCCAGCAGCTTGTGGAGGTTAGGGACTTTCTCTGGAAACACCATATATTTT
TRBV7-2	.	16	.	TRBJ1-5	CASSLAYRELNQPQHF	TGTGCCAGCAGCTTAGCGTACAGGGAACTCAATCAGCCCCAGCATTTT
TRBV7-3	.	10	.	TRBJ2-7	CASSSYEQYF	TGTGCCAGCAGCTCTTACGAGCAGTACTTC
TRBV7-2	.	19	.	TRBJ1-3	CASSLLLPLRGNSGNTIYF	TGTGCCAGCAGCTTATTATTGCCCTTACGGGGAAACTCTGGAAACACCATATATTTT
TRBV4-2	.	16	TRBD2	TRBJ2-2	CASSLASGGRSGELFF	TGTGCCAGCAGCCTAGCTAGCGGGGGGAGGTCCGGGGAGCTGTTTTTT
TRBV7-2	.	14	.	TRBJ2-7	CASSLAGDFYEQYF	TGTGCCAGCAGCTTAGCGGGGGACTTCTACGAGCAGTACTTC
TRBV10-3	.	12	.	TRBJ2-7	CAIRQGGYEQYF	TGTGCCATCAGACAGGGGGGGTACGAGCAGTACTTC
TRBV10-3	.	16	TRBD1	TRBJ2-5	CAISESRTGGGETQYF	TGTGCCATCAGTGAGTCCCGGACAGGGGGGGGCGAGACCCAGTACTTC
TRBV5-1	.	13	.	TRBJ1-1	CASSLRQGGEAFF	TGCGCCAGCAGCTTAAGGCAGGGCGGTGAAGCTTTCTTT
TRBV7-2	.	15	.	TRBJ1-1	CASSLNGQTNTEAFF	TGTGCCAGCAGCTTAAACGGACAGACGAACACTGAAGCTTTCTTT
TRBV5-6	.	14	TRBD1	TRBJ2-3	CASSWDRSMDTQYF	TGTGCCAGCAGCTGGGACAGAAGCATGGATACGCAGTATTTT
TRBV7-8	.	19	TRBD2	TRBJ2-2	CASSLSGLTPFSGTGELFF	TGTGCCAGCAGCTTGTCAGGGCTCACCCCCTTTAGCGGGACCGGGGAGCTGTTTTTT
TRBV6-2/TRBV6-3	.	16	TRBD2	TRBJ2-1	CASSYLPGGEGSEQFF	TGTGCCAGCAGTTACCTACCGGGAGGGGAAGGGAGTGAGCAGTTCTTC
TRBV27	.	13	.	TRBJ2-7	CASRVQGSGEQYF	TGTGCCAGCAGAGTCCAGGGGTCCGGCGAGCAGTACTTC
TRBV5-1	.	14	.	TRBJ2-7	CASSAPGAAREQYF	TGCGCCAGCAGCGCACCAGGGGCCGCGCGCGAGCAGTACTTC
TRBV20-1	.	16	TRBD2	TRBJ2-3	CSASNSGSRTTDTQYF	TGCAGTGCTAGTAATAGCGGGAGTCGGACCACAGATACGCAGTATTTT
TRBV21-1	.	16	.	TRBJ2-5	CASSKEGGQIQETQYF	TGTGCCAGCAGCAAAGAGGGGGGACAGATCCAAGAGACCCAGTACTTC
TRBV29-1	.	17	TRBD1	TRBJ1-2	CSPFVLPGQASTYGYTF	TGCAGCCCCTTCGTCCTCCCGGGACAGGCCTCAACCTATGGCTACACCTTC
TRBV24-1	.	16	TRBD1	TRBJ2-2	CATSDPGTVDTGELFF	TGTGCCACCAGTGACCCCGGGACAGTTGACACCGGGGAGCTGTTTTTT
TRBV28	.	17	.	TRBJ2-3	CASSSSGRQENTDTQYF	TGTGCCAGCAGCTCCTCAGGGCGGCAGGAAAACACAGATACGCAGTATTTT
TRBV27	.	13	.	TRBJ1-2	CASSLRENYGYTF	TGTGCCAGCAGTCTGAGGGAGAACTATGGCTACACCTTC
TRBV6-2/TRBV6-3	.	16	.	TRBJ2-3	CASSYPKGGPTDTQYF	TGTGCCAGCAGTTACCCGAAGGGAGGCCCTACAGATACGCAGTATTTT
TRBV30	once	13	.	TRBJ1-5	CAWSRGSNQPQHF	TGTGCCTGGTCCCGGGGTAGCAATCAGCCCCAGCATTTT
TRBV11-3	.	16	.	TRBJ1-3	CASTLSREWAGNTIYF	TGTGCCAGCACTCTCAGCCGGGAATGGGCGGGAAACACCATATATTTT
TRBV13	few	17	TRBD2	TRBJ2-1	CASMPYGTSGGHNEQFF	TGTGCCAGCATGCCCTACGGCACTAGCGGGGGCCACAATGAGCAGTTCTTC
TRBV11-2	.	13	.	TRBJ2-7	CASSLVIRYEQYF	TGTGCCAGCAGCTTAGTGATCAGATACGAGCAGTACTTC
TRBV7-9	.	14	.	TRBJ2-2	CASSLVSATGELFF	TGTGCCAGCAGCTTAGTGAGTGCCACCGGGGAGCTGTTTTTT
TRBV30	.	13	.	TRBJ2-1	CATQAGLYNEQFF	TGTGCCACCCAGGCGGGGCTTTACAATGAGCAGTTCTTC
TRBV6-6	once	15	.	TRBJ2-3	CASSYEQFDTDTQYF	TGTGCCAGCAGTTACGAACAGTTCGACACAGATACGCAGTATTTT
TRBV12-5	.	14	.	TRBJ1-4	CASGREVGGEKLFF	TGTGCTAGTGGTAGGGAGGTCGGAGGAGAAAAACTGTTTTTT
TRBV11-2	.	18	TRBD2	TRBJ2-3	CASSLRSSSGLWTDTQYF	TGTGCCAGCAGCTTAAGGTCCTCTAGCGGCCTTTGGACAGATACGCAGTATTTT
TRBV13	.	11	.	TRBJ2-7	CASSFQYEQYF	TGTGCCAGCAGCTTCCAATACGAGCAGTACTTC
TRBV7-5	many	15	.	TRBJ1-1	CARSSLRGTNTEAFF	TGTGCCAGAAGCAGCCTCAGGGGAACGAACACTGAAGCTTTCTTT
TRBV10-3	once	14	TRBD1	TRBJ2-7	CAISESAGGYEQYF	TGTGCCATCAGTGAGTCTGCAGGGGGTTACGAGCAGTACTTC
TRBV4-3	.	18	TRBD2	TRBJ2-2	CASSHWDSGRVNTGELFF	TGCGCCAGCAGCCATTGGGATAGCGGGAGGGTGAACACCGGGGAGCTGTTTTTT
TRBV13	.	15	.	TRBJ1-5	CASSFGRVGNQPQHF	TGTGCCAGCAGCTTTGGGAGGGTGGGGAATCAGCCCCAGCATTTT
TRBV28	.	14	TRBD1	TRBJ2-1	CASRRDRRRDEQFF	TGTGCCAGCAGGCGGGACAGGCGGAGGGATGAGCAGTTCTTC
TRBV5-1	.	16	.	TRBJ2-1	CASSPWGLGSYNEQFF	TGCGCCAGCAGCCCGTGGGGGCTGGGAAGCTACAATGAGCAGTTCTTC
TRBV5-1	.	13	.	TRBJ1-5	CASSLLGNQPQHF	TGCGCCAGCAGCCTACTCGGGAATCAGCCCCAGCATTTT
TRBV21-1	once	12	.	TRBJ1-1	CASSKEDTEAFF	TGTGCCAGCAGCAAGGAGGACACTGAAGCTTTCTTT
TRBV28	once	13	.	TRBJ2-1	CASSLFQEVGQFF	TGTGCCAGCAGTTTATTCCAGGAGGTGGGGCAGTTCTTC
TRBV4-3	.	15	.	TRBJ2-7	CASSQDRASLYEQYF	TGCGCCAGCAGCCAAGATCGGGCTAGCTTATACGAGCAGTACTTC
TRBV6-7	.	16	TRBD1	TRBJ1-6	CASIRDRVPYNSPLHF	TGTGCCAGCATTCGCGACAGGGTCCCCTATAATTCACCCCTCCACTTT
TRBV5-1	.	19	TRBD2	TRBJ2-5	CASSNQGLAGGVGQETQYF	TGCGCCAGCAGCAACCAGGGACTAGCGGGGGGTGTTGGGCAAGAGACCCAGTACTTC
TRBV6-6	.	16	TRBD2	TRBJ2-7	CASSYRANLRGGEQYF	TGTGCCAGCAGTTACCGGGCGAACCTGCGCGGGGGGGAGCAGTACTTC
TRBV24-1	.	15	TRBD2	TRBJ2-1	CATTDSGGLGSEQFF	TGTGCCACCACCGACAGCGGGGGGCTCGGCAGTGAGCAGTTCTTC
TRBV4-2	.	16	TRBD1	TRBJ2-7	CASSQEGQGFSYEQYF	TGTGCCAGCAGCCAAGAAGGACAGGGGTTCTCCTACGAGCAGTACTTC